Below, 3 T cell receptor beta chains from the same sample are listed, as sequenced in a study of T cell repertoires in ileal Crohn's disease (dated by TCRdb to the late 2010s). The library was produced with the immunoSEQ multiplex PCR assay. TCRdb obtained this table from immuneACCESS and retained in-frame rearrangements with V and J assigned. These tables miss some clones; where compared with another copy, unresolved V genes account for less than half of the shortfall, and the remainder is unexplained. Within this sample are thousands of clones, with 70% to 85% of them counted one time only. The top ten clones comprise less than 3% of the sample. Sample: ileal tissue. Every receptor here comes from an adult with Crohn's disease.

This clone was detected a few times. J is TRBJ2-3 and V is TRBV2, with TRBD1 identical over 7 bases. From germline, CDR1 is SNHLY and CDR2 FYNNEI. This CDR3 is 15 amino acids long. The ends lost 4 bases at V and 0 bases at J; junction bases unmatched: 4. CDR3 nucleotide sequence: TGTGCCAGCAGTGCCGGGACAGCAAGCACAGATACGCAGTATTTT. This encodes CASSAGTASTDTQYF.

V is TRBV2 and J is TRBJ2-5; 10 bases match TRBD1. The CDR3 is made up of 13 amino acids. Germline V gene data show CDR1 as SNHLY and CDR2 as FYNNEI. Trimming took 6 bases from V and 3 from J; bases not matched to a gene: 1. This CDR3 reads CASRDRGKETQYF. The DNA of the CDR3 is TGTGCCAGCAGGGACAGGGGGAAAGAGACCCAGTACTTC.

This clone is a singleton in its sample. The gene calls are TRBV29-1 and TRBJ2-3; no clear D. The CDR3 has 13 residues. V lost 7 bases and J 3 bases, leaving 14 bases between the germline ends. The germline gives CDR1 SQVTM, CDR2 ANQGSEA. The CDR3 DNA sequence: TGCAGCGGGTCATTGGCGGCTACAGATACGCAGTATTTT. Protein: CSGSLAATDTQYF.